Sequencing of this T cell receptor (beta chain) was carried out in a study of T cell repertoires in cytomegalovirus infection. Study context: Public TCR beta signatures marked donors with CMV infection and the matching HLA. Broader study findings: Cumulative frequency of public TCR beta families picked out carriers of CMV plus the relevant HLA. Across the ex vivo response, the dominant clonotypes were HLA-C-restricted CMV-specific TCR beta clonotypes.

TCRdb passed the reads through MiXCR, listing each CDR3 protein once. The sample includes 100,000 to 150,000 distinct CDR3 sequences, 32% of them seen just once. The CDR3 is made up of 15 amino acids. With 0 bases removed from V and 11 bases from J, the gap between germline ends came to 22 bases. Germline-derived CDR1 and CDR2 are DFQATT and SNEGSKA (reference sequence). Points on this clonotype: No antigen is known for it.

The chain employs TRBV20-1 and TRBJ1-1; no clear D. This sequence was found in a human donor in good health (CMV status not recorded). Some clones in this sample may be carry-over from other donors' samples. The input for sequencing was CD8+ T cells from cultured PBMCs, taken from culture after CMV antigen stimulation. The CDR3 DNA follows: TGCAGTGCTAGAGATCTGTGGGGAAAACAAAGGATGGCTTTCTTT. Its protein is CSARDLWGKQRMAFF.